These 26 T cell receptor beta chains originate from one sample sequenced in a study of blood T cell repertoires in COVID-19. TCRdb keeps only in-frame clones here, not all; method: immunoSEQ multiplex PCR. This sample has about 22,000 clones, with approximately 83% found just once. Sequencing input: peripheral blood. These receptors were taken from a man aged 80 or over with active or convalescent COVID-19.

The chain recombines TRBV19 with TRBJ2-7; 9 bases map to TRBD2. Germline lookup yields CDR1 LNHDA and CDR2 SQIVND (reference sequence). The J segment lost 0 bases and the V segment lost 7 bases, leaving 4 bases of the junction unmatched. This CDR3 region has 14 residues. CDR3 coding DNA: TGTGCCAGTACGAGCGGGAGGAGCTCCTACGAGCAGTACTTC. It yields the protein CASTSGRSSYEQYF. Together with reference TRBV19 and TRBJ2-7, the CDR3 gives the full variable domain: DGGITQSPKYLFRKEGQNVTLSCEQNLNHDAMYWYRQDPGQGLRLIYYSQIVNDFQKGDIAEGYSVSREKKESFPLTVTSAQKNPTAFYLCASTSGRSSYEQYFGPGTRLTVT.

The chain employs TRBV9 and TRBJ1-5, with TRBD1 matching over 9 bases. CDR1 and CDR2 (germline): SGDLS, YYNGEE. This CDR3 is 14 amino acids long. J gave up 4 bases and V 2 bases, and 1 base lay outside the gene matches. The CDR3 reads CASSVGTGNQPQHF. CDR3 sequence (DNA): TGTGCCAGCAGCGTCGGGACAGGGAATCAGCCCCAGCATTTT.

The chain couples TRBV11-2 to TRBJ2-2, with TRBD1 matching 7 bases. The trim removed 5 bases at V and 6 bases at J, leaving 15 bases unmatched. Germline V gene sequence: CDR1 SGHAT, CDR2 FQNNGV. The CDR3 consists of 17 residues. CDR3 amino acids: CASSRSDREGGPGELFF. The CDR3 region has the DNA TGTGCCAGCAGCCGAAGTGACAGGGAAGGAGGTCCCGGGGAGCTGTTTTTT. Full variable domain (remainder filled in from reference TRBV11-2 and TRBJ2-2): EAGVAQSPRYKIIEKRQSVAFWCNPISGHATLYWYQQILGQGPKLLIQFQNNGVVDDSQLPKDRFSAERLKGVDSTLKIQPAKLEDSAVYLCASSRSDREGGPGELFFGEGSRLTVL.

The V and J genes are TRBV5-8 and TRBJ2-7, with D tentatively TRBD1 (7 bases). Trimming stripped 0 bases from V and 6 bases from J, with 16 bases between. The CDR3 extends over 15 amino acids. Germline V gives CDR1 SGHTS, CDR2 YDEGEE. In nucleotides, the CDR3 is TGTGCCAGCAGCTTGGTAGCAGGGGGAGGCGGCGAGCAGTACTTC. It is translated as CASSLVAGGGGEQYF. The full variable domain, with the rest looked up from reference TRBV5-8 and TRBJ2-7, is EAGVTQSPTHLIKTRGQQATLRCSPISGHTSVYWYQQALGLGLQFLLWYDEGEERNRGNFPPRFSGRQFPNYSSELNVNALELEDSALYLCASSLVAGGGGEQYFGPGTRLTVT.

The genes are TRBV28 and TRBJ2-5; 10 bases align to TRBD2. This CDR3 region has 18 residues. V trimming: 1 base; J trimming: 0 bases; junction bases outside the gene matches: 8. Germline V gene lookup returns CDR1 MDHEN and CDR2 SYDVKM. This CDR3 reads CASSLFPSGGLYQETQYF. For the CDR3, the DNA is TGTGCCAGCAGTTTATTCCCTAGCGGGGGCCTCTACCAAGAGACCCAGTACTTC. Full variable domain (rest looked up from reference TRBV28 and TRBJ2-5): DVKVTQSSRYLVKRTGEKVFLECVQDMDHENMFWYRQDPGLGLRLIYFSYDVKMKEKGDIPEGYSVSREKKERFSLILESASTNQTSMYLCASSLFPSGGLYQETQYFGPGTRLLVL.

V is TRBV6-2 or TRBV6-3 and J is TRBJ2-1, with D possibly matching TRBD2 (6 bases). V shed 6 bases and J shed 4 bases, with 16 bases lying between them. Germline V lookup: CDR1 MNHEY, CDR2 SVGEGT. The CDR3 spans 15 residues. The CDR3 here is CASSLQPGEYNEQFF. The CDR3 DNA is TGTGCCAGCAGCTTACAACCGGGAGAATACAATGAGCAGTTCTTC.

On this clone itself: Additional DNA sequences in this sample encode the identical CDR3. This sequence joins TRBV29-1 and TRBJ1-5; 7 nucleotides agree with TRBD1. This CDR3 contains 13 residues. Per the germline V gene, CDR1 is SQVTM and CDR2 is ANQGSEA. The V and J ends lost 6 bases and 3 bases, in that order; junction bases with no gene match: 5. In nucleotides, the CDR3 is TGCAGCGTCGGGGACAGTTACAATCAGCCCCAGCATTTT. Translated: CSVGDSYNQPQHF.

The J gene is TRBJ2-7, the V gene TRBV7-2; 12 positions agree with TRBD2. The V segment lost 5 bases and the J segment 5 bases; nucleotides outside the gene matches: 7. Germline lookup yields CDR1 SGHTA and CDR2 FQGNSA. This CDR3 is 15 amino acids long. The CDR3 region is CASSPRLAGVHEQYF. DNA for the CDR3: TGTGCCAGCAGCCCAAGACTAGCGGGGGTCCACGAGCAGTACTTC.

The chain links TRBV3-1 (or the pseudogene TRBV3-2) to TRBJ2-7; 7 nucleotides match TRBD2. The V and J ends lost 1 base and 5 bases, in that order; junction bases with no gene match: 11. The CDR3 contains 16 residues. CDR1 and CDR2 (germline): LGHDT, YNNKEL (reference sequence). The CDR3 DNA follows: TGTGCCAGCAGCCAAGGGCTGGCGCGGGAGTTCGACGAGCAGTACTTC. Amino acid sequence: CASSQGLAREFDEQYF.

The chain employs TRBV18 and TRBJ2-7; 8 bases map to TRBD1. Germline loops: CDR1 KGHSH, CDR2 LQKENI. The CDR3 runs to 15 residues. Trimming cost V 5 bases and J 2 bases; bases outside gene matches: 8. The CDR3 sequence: CASSARTGPPYEQYF. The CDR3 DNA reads TGTGCCAGCTCAGCTAGGACAGGGCCCCCCTACGAGCAGTACTTC.

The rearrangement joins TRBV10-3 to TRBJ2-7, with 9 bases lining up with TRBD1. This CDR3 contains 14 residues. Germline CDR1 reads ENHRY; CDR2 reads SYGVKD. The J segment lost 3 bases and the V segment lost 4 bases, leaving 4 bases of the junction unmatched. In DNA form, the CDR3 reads TGTGCCATCAGTGGGAAGACAGGGGGCTACGAGCAGTACTTC. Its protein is CAISGKTGGYEQYF.

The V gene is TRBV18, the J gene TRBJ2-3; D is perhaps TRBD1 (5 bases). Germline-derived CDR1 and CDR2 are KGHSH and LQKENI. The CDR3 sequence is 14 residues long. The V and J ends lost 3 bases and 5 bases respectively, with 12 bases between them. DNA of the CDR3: TGTGCCAGCTCACCGGGGCTCCGTGGAGATACGCAGTATTTT. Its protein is CASSPGLRGDTQYF.

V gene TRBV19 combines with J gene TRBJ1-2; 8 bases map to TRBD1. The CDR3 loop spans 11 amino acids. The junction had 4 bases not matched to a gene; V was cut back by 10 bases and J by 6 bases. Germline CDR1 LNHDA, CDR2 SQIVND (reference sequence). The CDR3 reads CATTGEDGYTF. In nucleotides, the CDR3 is TGTGCCACGACAGGGGAGGATGGCTACACCTTC.

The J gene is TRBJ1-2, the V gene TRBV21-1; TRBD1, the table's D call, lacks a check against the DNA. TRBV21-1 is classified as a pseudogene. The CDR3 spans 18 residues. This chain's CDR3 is CASSKPQGKALKLYGYTF. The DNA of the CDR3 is TGTGCCAGCAGCAAACCGCAGGGGAAAGCCTTAAAACTATATGGCTACACCTTC.

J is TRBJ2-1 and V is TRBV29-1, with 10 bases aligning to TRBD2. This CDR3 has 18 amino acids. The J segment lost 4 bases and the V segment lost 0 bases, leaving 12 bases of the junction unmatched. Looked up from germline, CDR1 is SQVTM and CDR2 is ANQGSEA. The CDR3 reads CSVEDLAGESRAYNEQFF. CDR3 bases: TGCAGCGTTGAAGATCTAGCGGGGGAGTCCCGGGCTTACAATGAGCAGTTCTTC.

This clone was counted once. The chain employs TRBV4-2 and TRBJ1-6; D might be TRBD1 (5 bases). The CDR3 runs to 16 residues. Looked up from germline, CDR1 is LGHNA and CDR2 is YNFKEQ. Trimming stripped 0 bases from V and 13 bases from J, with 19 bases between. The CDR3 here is CASSQDQGPGRLPLHF. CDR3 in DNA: TGTGCCAGCAGCCAAGATCAGGGTCCAGGTAGATTGCCCCTCCACTTT.

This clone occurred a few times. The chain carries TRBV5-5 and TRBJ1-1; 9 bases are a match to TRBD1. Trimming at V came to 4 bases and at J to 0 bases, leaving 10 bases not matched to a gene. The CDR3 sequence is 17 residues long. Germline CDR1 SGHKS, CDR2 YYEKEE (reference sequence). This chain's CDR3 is CASSVQKTGGMNTEAFF. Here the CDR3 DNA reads TGTGCCAGCAGCGTCCAGAAGACAGGGGGAATGAACACTGAAGCTTTCTTT.

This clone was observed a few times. CDR3 in amino acids: CASSIGTGGDEKLFF. CDR3 coding DNA: TGTGCCAGCAGCATCGGGACAGGGGGGGATGAAAAACTGTTTTTT. This rearrangement joins TRBV9 to TRBJ1-4, with 11 bases aligning to TRBD1. Unmatched junction bases numbered 5, after V lost 4 bases and J lost 6 bases. The CDR3 has 15 amino acids. From germline, CDR1 is SGDLS and CDR2 YYNGEE.

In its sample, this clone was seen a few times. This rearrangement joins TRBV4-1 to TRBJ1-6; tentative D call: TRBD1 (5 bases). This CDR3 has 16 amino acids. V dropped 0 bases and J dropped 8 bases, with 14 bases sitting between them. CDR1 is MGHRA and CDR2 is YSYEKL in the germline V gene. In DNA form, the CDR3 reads TGCGCCAGCAGCCAAGATGGGGCAAATGGGGATTCACCCCTCCACTTT. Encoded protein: CASSQDGANGDSPLHF.

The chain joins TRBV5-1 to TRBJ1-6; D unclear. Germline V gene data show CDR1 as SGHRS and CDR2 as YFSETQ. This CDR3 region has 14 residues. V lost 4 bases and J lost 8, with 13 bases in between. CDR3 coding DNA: TGCGCCAGCAGCCCCGGACGGGGTGATTCACCCCTCCACTTT. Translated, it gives CASSPGRGDSPLHF. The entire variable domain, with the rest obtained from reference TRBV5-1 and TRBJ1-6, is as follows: KAGVTQTPRYLIKTRGQQVTLSCSPISGHRSVSWYQQTPGQGLQFLFEYFSETQRNKGNFPGRFSGRQFSNSRSEMNVSTLELGDSALYLCASSPGRGDSPLHFGNGTRLTVT.

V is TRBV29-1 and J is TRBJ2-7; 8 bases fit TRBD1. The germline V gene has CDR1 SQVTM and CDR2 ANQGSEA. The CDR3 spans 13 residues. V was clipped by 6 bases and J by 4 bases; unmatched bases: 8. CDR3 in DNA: TGCAGCGTCCAAGGACAGGGTGGGTACGAGCAGTACTTC. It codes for CSVQGQGGYEQYF.

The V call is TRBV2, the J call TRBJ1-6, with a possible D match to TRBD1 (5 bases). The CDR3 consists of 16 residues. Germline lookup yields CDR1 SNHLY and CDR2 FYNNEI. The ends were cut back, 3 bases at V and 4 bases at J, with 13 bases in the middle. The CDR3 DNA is TGTGCCAGCAGTGACGGGGGGACCTCTTATAATTCACCCCTCCACTTT. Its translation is CASSDGGTSYNSPLHF.

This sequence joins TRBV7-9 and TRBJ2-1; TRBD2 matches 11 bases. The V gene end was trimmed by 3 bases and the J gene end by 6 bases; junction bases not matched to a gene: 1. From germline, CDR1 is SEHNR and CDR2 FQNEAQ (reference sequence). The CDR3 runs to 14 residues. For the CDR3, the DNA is TGTGCCAGCAGCTTTGGGACTAGCGGCAATGAGCAGTTCTTC. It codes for CASSFGTSGNEQFF. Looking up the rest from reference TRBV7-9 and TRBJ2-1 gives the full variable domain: DTGVSQNPRHKITKRGQNVTFRCDPISEHNRLYWYRQTLGQGPEFLTYFQNEAQLEKSRLLSDRFSAERPKGSFSTLEIQRTEQGDSAMYLCASSFGTSGNEQFFGPGTRLTVL.

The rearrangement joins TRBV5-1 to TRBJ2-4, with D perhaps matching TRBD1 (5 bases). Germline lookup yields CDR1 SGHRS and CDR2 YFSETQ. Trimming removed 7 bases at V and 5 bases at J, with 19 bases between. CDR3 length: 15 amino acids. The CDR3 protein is CASWEGALNENIQYF. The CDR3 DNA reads TGCGCCAGCTGGGAAGGGGCCTTGAATGAAAACATTCAGTACTTC.

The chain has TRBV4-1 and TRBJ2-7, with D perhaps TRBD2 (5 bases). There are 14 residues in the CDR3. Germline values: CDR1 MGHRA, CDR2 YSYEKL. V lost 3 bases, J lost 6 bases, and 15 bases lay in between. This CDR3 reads CASSHFGLGSEQYF. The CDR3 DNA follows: TGCGCCAGCAGCCATTTTGGACTTGGCTCCGAGCAGTACTTC.

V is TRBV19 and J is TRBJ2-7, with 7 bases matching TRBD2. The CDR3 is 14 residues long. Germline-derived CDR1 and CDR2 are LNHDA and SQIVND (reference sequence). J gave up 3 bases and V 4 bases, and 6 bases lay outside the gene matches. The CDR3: CASSTASGVYEQYF. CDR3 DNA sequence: TGTGCCAGTAGTACGGCTAGCGGCGTCTACGAGCAGTACTTC.